This T cell receptor (beta chain) came from a study of blood T cell repertoires in COVID-19 (dated by TCRdb to 2020 to 2021). Turning to the overall study: Samples from collaborators originated in the United States, Italy and Spain and spanned both the acute and convalescent phases of COVID-19. The sample metadata nearly always contained a de-identified subject ID, COVID-19 status, age in years and sex. Samples came from the ongoing ImmuneRACE study (first 160 participants) plus 1,254 subjects from 6 global collaborators. Subjects who had been exposed to COVID-19, were actively infected with it, or had recovered from it provided the deeply sampled blood TCRbeta repertoires that made up the dataset. The material from the prospective study consisted of cDNA or gDNA derived from T cells, B-cell-depleted T cells, or PBMCs. Where available, HLA class I and class II types were obtained from metadata supplied by the sample provider rather than from assay-based typing. The repertoires were released in a freely available public database intended as a resource for research on the immune response to SARS-CoV-2. Overall study outcomes, separate from this receptor: How much clinical and demographic metadata was included differed by source and by participant, and the metadata was provided uncurated.

At the junction V is shortened by 4 bases and J by 1 base; bases outside the gene matches: 8. Measured from the cysteine to the phenylalanine, the CDR3 is 16 residues long. The CDR3 DNA has 48 bases and is translated from base 1. Via the germline V gene (reference sequence), CDR1 is LGHDT and CDR2 YNNKEL. To note about this clone: It has no known antigen specificity. No base quality information exists; no much larger clone differs at one position.

The collaborating institutions used their own protocols to collect whole blood in K2EDTA tubes. For TCRbeta analysis, collaborator samples were shipped as frozen whole blood, as isolated PBMCs, or as DNA extracted from either sample type. TCRbeta CDR3 regions were amplified from genomic DNA using the immunoSEQ Assay, a bias-controlled multiplex PCR. In the paper's pipeline: The number of nucleated cells in each sample was estimated by amplification of reference gene primers within the assay. To quantify the absolute abundance of each unique TCRbeta CDR3 rearrangement, sequence reads were collapsed and filtered. For each sample, productive Simpson clonality was calculated as the square root of Simpson's diversity index across productive rearrangements. TCRdb carries this immuneACCESS record with in-frame sequences only. Its versions omit some clonotypes, under half of them owing to an unresolved V gene in the studies checked, with the rest unexplained. D and trimming come from the DNA, and the V and J calls and clone size come from that table. Recorded for this sample are about 380,000 clones; 81% of them occurred a single time. In total, the top ten clones hold about 1% of the sample.

The receptor's source is a human donor with acute or convalescent COVID-19. The donor label of this sample is uncertain. Sequenced material: peripheral blood. This chain joins TRBV3-1 (or the pseudogene TRBV3-2) to TRBJ2-3, with 7 bases matching TRBD2. CDR3 region: CASSLLRDYRTDTQYF. The base sequence is TGTGCCAGCAGCCTCCTCCGGGACTACCGCACAGATACGCAGTATTTT.